The 9 T cell receptor beta chains presented below share a single source sample, sequenced in a study of cytomegalovirus exposure and HLA in healthy donors. Use of 60 Vbeta and 13 Jbeta primers characterized the PCR. Clones were read by immunoSEQ multiplex PCR, and TCRdb kept only the in-frame ones, dropping some. The repertoire includes 100,000 or so clones, approximately 80% of them detected once, and approximately 5.1% sits in the top ten. Sequencing was carried out using PBMCs. These TCRs come from a female donor in good health and CMV-seropositive.

The CDR3 nucleotides are TGCGCCAGCAGCCATAACAGGGGGGACGAGGCTTGGGGCTACACCTTC. Translating it yields CASSHNRGDEAWGYTF. This chain links TRBV4-3 with TRBJ1-2; 8 bases are a match to TRBD1. Losses at the gene ends were 3 bases for V and 8 bases for J; bases not matched to a gene: 14. The V gene's germline CDR1 is LGHNA and CDR2 YSLEER. There are 16 residues in the CDR3.

The chain joins TRBV28 to TRBJ1-5; 10 bases line up with TRBD1. Germline loops: CDR1 MDHEN, CDR2 SYDVKM. The CDR3 is 18 amino acids. V trimming: 6 bases; J trimming: 1 base; junction bases outside the gene matches: 12. CDR3 nucleotide sequence: TGTGCCAGCAGCAGACAGGGGGCCGTCTACGACAGCAATCAGCCCCAGCATTTT. Translation: CASSRQGAVYDSNQPQHF. The variable domain in full, with the rest retrieved from reference TRBV28 and TRBJ1-5, is DVKVTQSSRYLVKRTGEKVFLECVQDMDHENMFWYRQDPGLGLRLIYFSYDVKMKEKGDIPEGYSVSREKKERFSLILESASTNQTSMYLCASSRQGAVYDSNQPQHFGDGTRLSIL.

On this clone itself: This CDR3 is also generated by other DNA sequences in the sample. The chain recombines TRBV7-2 with TRBJ2-2; D may be TRBD2 (6 bases). The CDR3 spans 15 residues. The V gene lost 1 base and the J gene lost 2 bases, with 8 bases spanning the gap. Per the germline V gene, CDR1 is SGHTA and CDR2 is FQGNSA. CDR3 sequence: CASSLEEGNTGELFF. CDR3 bases: TGTGCCAGCAGCTTAGAGGAGGGAAACACCGGGGAGCTGTTTTTT.

The genes are TRBV10-3 and TRBJ2-7; D not certain. The CDR3 covers 13 residues. Germline CDR1 and CDR2: ENHRY and SYGVKD. V was shortened by 4 bases and J by 6 bases, with 13 bases between the two germline ends. The CDR3 sequence: CAISVTPRLEQYF. The DNA for the CDR3 is TGTGCCATCAGTGTAACCCCTAGACTCGAGCAGTACTTC.

This clone was seen a single time. This chain joins TRBV11-2 and TRBJ2-3; 8 nucleotides agree with TRBD2. Looked up from germline, CDR1 is SGHAT and CDR2 is FQNNGV. This CDR3 has 13 amino acids. Trimming cost V 5 bases and J 6 bases; bases outside gene matches: 4. The CDR3 DNA sequence: TGTGCCAGCAGCCTCGGGGGGGTGGATACGCAGTATTTT. The encoded protein is CASSLGGVDTQYF.

The rearrangement joins TRBV4-2 to TRBJ2-1, with 13 bases aligning to TRBD2. The CDR3 extends over 15 amino acids. The V segment lost 2 bases and the J segment 6 bases; nucleotides outside the gene matches: 1. Germline CDR1 is LGHNA and CDR2 is YNFKEQ. Here the CDR3 reads CASSQTSGGANEQFF. The DNA for the CDR3 is TGTGCCAGCAGCCAAACTAGCGGGGGGGCCAATGAGCAGTTCTTC.

The chain joins TRBV4-2 to TRBJ2-5, with 7 nucleotides matching TRBD1. Unmatched junction bases numbered 10, after V lost 3 bases and J lost 3 bases. Per the germline V gene, CDR1 is LGHNA and CDR2 is YNFKEQ. The CDR3 extends over 16 amino acids. The CDR3 sequence: CASSHHQLGTEETQYF. The CDR3, as DNA: TGTGCCAGCAGCCACCACCAACTAGGGACAGAAGAGACCCAGTACTTC.

This clone came up once. The rearrangement links TRBV6-5 to TRBJ1-2; no definite D call. V was shortened by 0 bases and J by 3 bases, with 8 bases between the two germline ends. CDR1 is MNHEY, CDR2 SVGAGI, per germline. The CDR3 contains 14 residues. CDR3 loop: CASSYSSGYYGYTF. DNA for the CDR3: TGTGCCAGCAGTTACTCTTCAGGCTACTATGGCTACACCTTC.

The chain joins TRBV6-4 to TRBJ2-3; D possibly corresponds to TRBD1 (7 bases). The CDR3 is 18 residues long. V lost 9 bases, J lost 1 base, and 26 bases lay in between. The V gene's germline CDR1 is MRHNA and CDR2 SNTAGT. For the CDR3, the DNA is TGTGCCAGGCCCCCCGCCCATCAGGACAGGAGGGGCACAGATACGCAGTATTTT. Amino acid sequence: CARPPAHQDRRGTDTQYF.